This TCR beta chain was found in a study of blood T cell repertoires in COVID-19. Each participant's cohort was designated according to participant-reported clinical history. Germline-derived CDR1 and CDR2 are GTSNPN and SVGIG (reference sequence). The CDR3 has 12 amino acids. Trimming took off 0 bases at V and 8 bases at J, with 10 bases between the two ends. Measured with immunoSEQ multiplex PCR; TCRdb has only the in-frame clones, and not every one. The sample records over 350,000 clones, about 86% being singletons. This chain links TRBV30 with TRBJ1-2; D not resolved. The material sequenced was PBMCs or T cells enriched from blood (not recorded which). The TCR was taken from a woman aged 50 to 65 who had recovered from COVID-19. DNA for the CDR3: TGTGCCTGGAGTGTACAATCTGGCGGCTACACCTTC. Protein: CAWSVQSGGYTF. Combining the CDR3 with reference TRBV30 and TRBJ1-2 gives the whole variable domain SQTIHQWPATLVQPVGSPLSLECTVEGTSNPNLYWYRQAAGRGLQLLFYSVGIGQISSEVPQNLSASRPQDRQFILSSKKLLLSDSGFYLCAWSVQSGGYTFGSGTRLTVV.